These 23 T cell receptor beta chains were sequenced from one sample in a study of T cells in Graves' hyperthyroidism and ophthalmopathy (dated by TCRdb to about 2019). Libraries were constructed by multiplex PCR. The reads were generated on an Illumina HiSeq 2000. TCR beta CDR3 regions were amplified from RNA transcripts. The TCR CDR3 was subjected to a first round of RT-PCR using the HTBI primer set and the Qiagen OneStep RT-PCR kit. Starting from the raw public reads, TCRdb applied fastp trimming at Q25, assembled clones with MiXCR and retained in-frame beta chains. When rows share a CDR3 protein, they turn into one entry using the most common DNA and genes. This sample holds some 550,000 distinct CDR3 sequences; less than 25% were observed only once. Less than 30% of the sample belongs to the ten largest clones. The sample taken for sequencing was blood. These receptors were obtained from a man between 18 and 29 years old with Graves' hyperthyroidism.

The genes are TRBV30 and TRBJ2-7, with 12 nucleotides matching TRBD2. The CDR3 runs to 17 residues. With 4 bases clipped from V and 4 bases from J, the junction kept 14 bases outside the gene matches. Germline V gives CDR1 GTSNPN, CDR2 SVGIG (reference sequence). For the CDR3, the DNA is TGTGCCTGGACACACTCGAACAGACTAGCGGGGGTATACGAGCAGTACTTC. It codes for CAWTHSNRLAGVYEQYF.

This clonotype showed up many times. The chain uses TRBV4-1 and TRBJ1-1, with 10 bases lining up with TRBD1. In germline, CDR1 is MGHRA, CDR2 YSYEKL. CDR3 length: 19 residues. With V trimmed by 3 bases and J by 3 bases, 16 bases remained unmatched. CDR3 DNA sequence: TGCGCCAGCAGCCATTATTTAGCGGGACAGGGGCTGGGGGACACTGAAGCTTTCTTT. It translates to CASSHYLAGQGLGDTEAFF.

This clonotype showed up many times. The chain links TRBV11-2 to TRBJ2-7; 9 bases align to TRBD2. Germline CDR1 reads SGHAT; CDR2 reads FQNNGV. After removal of 5 bases from V and 0 bases from J, the junction contained 5 bases not matched to a gene. This CDR3 contains 15 residues. CDR3 protein: CASSPIAGDSYEQYF. CDR3 DNA: TGTGCCAGCAGCCCTATAGCGGGGGACTCCTACGAGCAGTACTTC.

This clonotype was seen many times. This sequence joins TRBV28 and TRBJ2-7; D is uncertain. Trimming pared 3 bases from V and 0 bases from J, leaving 15 bases between. The CDR3 is made up of 16 amino acids. CDR1 MDHEN and CDR2 SYDVKM come from the germline V gene. The CDR3 bases are TGTGCCAGCAGTTTCAGCCCTACCAGGAGCTCCTACGAGCAGTACTTC. Translation gives CASSFSPTRSSYEQYF.

This clonotype was seen repeatedly, ten times or more. This sequence joins TRBV20-1 and TRBJ1-2; D is uncertain. The CDR3 is made up of 14 amino acids. The germline V gene encodes CDR1 DFQATT and CDR2 SNEGSKA (reference sequence). V lost 3 bases, J lost 0 bases, and 11 bases lay in between. The CDR3 loop is CSASVSVTNYGYTF. CDR3 bases: TGCAGTGCTAGCGTTAGCGTGACTAACTATGGCTACACCTTC.

Notes on this clonotype: A clone one base away is much larger, so this may be a read error. This rearrangement joins TRBV28 to TRBJ1-5; 10 nucleotides line up with TRBD1. V lost 10 bases, J lost 7 bases, and 13 bases stayed unmatched. The CDR3 is 15 amino acids. In germline, CDR1 is MDHEN, CDR2 SYDVKM. The CDR3 coding sequence is TGTGCCAACAGCCTGGACAGGGGGGAACGGCAGCCCCAGCATTTT. This translates into CANSLDRGERQPQHF.

CDR3 bases: TGTGCCAGCAGTTTAAAGTACATGAACACTGAAGCTTTCTTT. This translates into CASSLKYMNTEAFF. The chain joins TRBV12-3 or TRBV12-4 to TRBJ1-1; no clear D. The CDR3 runs to 14 residues. V gave up 2 bases and J gave up 0 bases, with 7 bases separating them.

This clonotype has ten or more counts. V is TRBV7-8 and J is TRBJ2-5; weak D call: TRBD2 (6 bases). Germline V gene data show CDR1 as SGHVS and CDR2 as FQNEAQ. The CDR3 spans 15 residues. With 5 bases removed from V and 5 bases from J, the gap between germline ends came to 18 bases. The DNA of the CDR3 is TGTGCCAGCAGCCCGGGGGAGGCATCTGGGGAGACCCAGTACTTC. This encodes CASSPGEASGETQYF.

The chain has TRBV28 and TRBJ2-7; the match to TRBD1 covers 9 bases. There are 15 residues in the CDR3. J was trimmed by 6 bases and V by 4 bases; bases with no gene match: 10. Germline-derived CDR1 and CDR2 are MDHEN and SYDVKM. The CDR3 coding sequence is TGTGCCAGCAGTTCAACAGGGGGCGGGTCGATCGAGCAGTACTTC. Its protein product is CASSSTGGGSIEQYF.

This chain connects TRBV11-2 to TRBJ2-5; TRBD1 agrees at 7 bases. This CDR3 contains 16 residues. Per the germline V gene, CDR1 is SGHAT and CDR2 is FQNNGV. The junction had 6 bases not matched to a gene; V was cut back by 1 base and J by 1 base. The CDR3 loop is CASSLAGTVRQETQYF. For the CDR3, the DNA is TGTGCCAGCAGCTTAGCGGGGACAGTTCGCCAAGAGACCCAGTACTTC.

This clonotype was detected many times. The V gene is TRBV28, the J gene TRBJ2-2, with 7 bases identical to TRBD1. Germline V lookup: CDR1 MDHEN, CDR2 SYDVKM. The junction had 11 bases not matched to a gene; V was cut back by 8 bases and J by 5 bases. This CDR3 is built from 15 residues. The CDR3 sequence is CASGTVSFQTGELFF. The CDR3 DNA is TGTGCCAGCGGGACAGTATCTTTTCAGACCGGGGAGCTGTTTTTT.

This clonotype was counted only a few times. This sequence joins TRBV5-1 and TRBJ2-5; TRBD1 matches at 12 bases. With V trimmed by 4 bases and J by 4 bases, 8 bases remained unmatched. The CDR3 contains 16 residues. The germline gives CDR1 SGHRS, CDR2 YFSETQ. For the CDR3, the DNA is TGCGCCAGCAGCGTACCCTGGGACAGGGGGCGAGAGACCCAGTACTTC. This encodes CASSVPWDRGRETQYF.

This clonotype was recorded at least ten times. The V call is TRBV20-1, the J call TRBJ2-7; weak D call: TRBD1 (6 bases). V shed 5 bases and J shed 3 bases, with 20 bases lying between them. The length of the CDR3 is 15 residues. The germline V gene has CDR1 DFQATT and CDR2 SNEGSKA (reference sequence). The CDR3 DNA sequence: TGCAGTGCTTGGGGACAAGGGGTAGAGAGCTACGAGCAGTACTTC. It specifies CSAWGQGVESYEQYF.

This clonotype was observed a handful of times. V usage is TRBV3-1 and J usage is TRBJ2-7; TRBD1 matches 11 bases. CDR3 size: 14 residues. Germline V gene lookup returns CDR1 LGHDT and CDR2 YNNKEL (reference sequence). With 5 bases clipped from V and 2 bases from J, the junction kept 2 bases outside the gene matches. The CDR3 region is CASSWTGGTYEQYF. CDR3 nucleotide sequence: TGTGCCAGCAGCTGGACAGGGGGCACCTACGAGCAGTACTTC.

This clonotype was recorded many times. The chain uses TRBV28 and TRBJ1-1; D call uncertain. The CDR3 consists of 13 residues. From germline, CDR1 is MDHEN and CDR2 SYDVKM. The V gene lost 6 bases and the J gene lost 1 base, with 9 bases spanning the gap. CDR3 amino acids: CASSTTENTEAFF. The CDR3, as DNA: TGTGCCAGCAGCACAACAGAGAACACTGAAGCTTTCTTT. The full variable domain, its missing parts supplied by reference TRBV28 and TRBJ1-1, is DVKVTQSSRYLVKRTGEKVFLECVQDMDHENMFWYRQDPGLGLRLIYFSYDVKMKEKGDIPEGYSVSREKKERFSLILESASTNQTSMYLCASSTTENTEAFFGQGTRLTVV.

The chain employs TRBV28 and TRBJ2-5; D unresolved. Germline CDR1 MDHEN, CDR2 SYDVKM. The CDR3 sequence is 14 residues long. Between the trimmed V and J ends, which lost 6 bases and 2 bases, there was a span of 13 bases. The CDR3 coding sequence is TGTGCCAGCAGCTTGATAAGCTTGCAAGAGACCCAGTACTTC. This codes for CASSLISLQETQYF.

A single count supports this clonotype. This chain uses TRBV12-3 or TRBV12-4 with TRBJ1-1; D is uncertain. V was shortened by 6 bases and J by 7 bases, with 9 bases between the two germline ends. The CDR3 has 11 amino acids. DNA for the CDR3: TGTGCCAGCAGCCCAGCGTATGAAGCTTTCTTT. It encodes CASSPAYEAFF.

The chain couples TRBV6-1 to TRBJ2-5, with D possibly matching TRBD1 (5 bases). With 1 base removed from V and 5 bases from J, the gap between germline ends came to 11 bases. Germline CDR1 and CDR2: MNHNS and SASEGT. This CDR3 spans 14 amino acids. For the CDR3, the DNA is TGTGCCAGCAGTGAAGGACAGCTTTGGGAGACCCAGTACTTC. Amino acids: CASSEGQLWETQYF.

This clonotype was counted many times. The chain employs TRBV30 and TRBJ2-7; D gene uncertain. The ends were cut back, 2 bases at V and 6 bases at J, with 11 bases in the middle. The CDR3 runs to 12 residues. The V gene's germline CDR1 is GTSNPN and CDR2 SVGIG (reference sequence). The CDR3 DNA reads TGTGCCTGGAGTCCAGTGGCATTCGAGCAGTACTTC. It specifies CAWSPVAFEQYF.

Ten or more counts support this clonotype. The chain links TRBV20-1 to TRBJ1-2; 7 nucleotides line up with TRBD1. Germline V gives CDR1 DFQATT, CDR2 SNEGSKA (reference sequence). Germline trimming cut 3 bases from V and 0 bases from J; bases unmatched to any gene: 4. The CDR3 length is 14 residues. CDR3 loop: CSASTGEANYGYTF. DNA for the CDR3: TGCAGTGCTAGCACAGGGGAGGCTAACTATGGCTACACCTTC.

This clonotype was detected a few times. This clone may be a read error of a much larger clone one base away. The chain couples TRBV28 to TRBJ1-3, with D possibly matching TRBD1 (6 bases). CDR3 length equals 14 residues. Germline V gene data show CDR1 as MDHEN and CDR2 as SYDVKM. CDR3 nucleotides: TGTGCCAGCAGTTTAACCCCCAGGGGAAACACCATATGTTTT. As protein: CASSLTPRGNTICF.

This chain joins TRBV10-3 and TRBJ2-5, with D possibly TRBD2 on 5 matching bases. The V gene's germline CDR1 is ENHRY and CDR2 SYGVKD. The CDR3 has 13 residues. Trimming cost V 1 base and J 4 bases, with 7 bases left between them. DNA for the CDR3: TGTGCCATCAGTGAGTTCCGGGGAGAGACCCAGTACTTC. Its translation is CAISEFRGETQYF.

This clonotype was picked up many times. CDR3 amino acids: CASSYSRATSYEQYF. The CDR3 DNA reads as TGTGCCAGCAGTTACTCGAGAGCTACCTCCTACGAGCAGTACTTC. This chain links TRBV6-5 with TRBJ2-7; unclear D gene. In germline, CDR1 is MNHEY, CDR2 SVGAGI. This CDR3 has 15 residues. Trimming took 0 bases from V and 0 from J, leaving 9 bases between them.